This entry is about one T cell receptor beta chain. The CDR3 has 13 amino acids. CDR1 and CDR2 (germline): SGHNT, YYREEE (reference sequence). V shed 1 base and J 8 bases; nucleotides not matched to a gene: 5. Methods used by the authors: Reference gene primer amplification in the assay estimated nucleated cell counts. Assay used: immunoSEQ multiplex PCR; TCRdb lists only in-frame clones, some missing. V and J calls and clone size follow that table, whereas D and trimming were derived from the DNA. The table lists roughly 120,000 clones, 60% to 85% of them singletons. The sample belongs to a study of blood T cell repertoires in COVID-19. Overall study context: Samples came from the United States, Italy and Spain, spanning acute and convalescent COVID-19. T cells, B-cell-depleted T cells, or PBMCs supplied cDNA or gDNA.

The rearrangement uses TRBV5-4 and TRBJ1-1; TRBD1 agrees at 7 bases. The receptor's source is a human donor with acute or convalescent COVID-19. The donor label of this sample is uncertain. Source material: peripheral blood. The CDR3, as DNA: TGTGCCAGCAGCTTGCGGACCAGGGGGGAAGCTTTCTTT. Its protein is CASSLRTRGEAFF.